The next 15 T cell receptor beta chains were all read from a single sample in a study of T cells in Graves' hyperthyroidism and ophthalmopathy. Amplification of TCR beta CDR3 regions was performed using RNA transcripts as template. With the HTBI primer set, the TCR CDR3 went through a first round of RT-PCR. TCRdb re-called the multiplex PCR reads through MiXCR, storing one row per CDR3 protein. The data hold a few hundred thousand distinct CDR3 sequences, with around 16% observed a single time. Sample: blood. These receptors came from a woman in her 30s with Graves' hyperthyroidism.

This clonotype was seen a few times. Here the CDR3 reads CASSPGGPHEQGYF. CDR3 coding DNA: TGTGCCAGCAGCCCAGGGGGTCCCCACGAGCAGGGGTACTTC. The chain couples TRBV7-9 to TRBJ2-5; TRBD1 matches 7 bases. Germline CDR1 is SEHNR and CDR2 is FQNEAQ (reference sequence). The CDR3 loop spans 14 amino acids. V lost 5 bases, J lost 13 bases, and 16 bases stayed unmatched.

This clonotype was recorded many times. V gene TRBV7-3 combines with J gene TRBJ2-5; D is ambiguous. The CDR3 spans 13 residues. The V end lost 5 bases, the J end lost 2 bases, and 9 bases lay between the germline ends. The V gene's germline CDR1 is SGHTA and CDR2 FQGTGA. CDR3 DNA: TGTGCCAGCAGCCCCGGACCACAAGAGACCCAGTACTTC. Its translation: CASSPGPQETQYF. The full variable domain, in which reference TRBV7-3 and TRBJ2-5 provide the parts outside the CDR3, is GAGVSQTPSNKVTEKGKYVELRCDPISGHTALYWYRQSLGQGPEFLIYFQGTGAADDSGLPNDRFFAVRPEGSVSTLKIQRTERGDSAVYLCASSPGPQETQYFGPGTRLLVL.

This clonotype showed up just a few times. CDR3 in amino acids: CASSRRHTEKNYGYTF. Here the CDR3 DNA reads TGTGCCAGCAGTCGCAGACATACGGAGAAGAACTATGGCTACACCTTC. The chain recombines TRBV6-1 with TRBJ1-2; D uncertain. The CDR3 sequence is 16 residues long. Germline V gene lookup returns CDR1 MNHNS and CDR2 SASEGT. V lost 5 bases to trimming and J lost 2 bases, with 18 bases between them.

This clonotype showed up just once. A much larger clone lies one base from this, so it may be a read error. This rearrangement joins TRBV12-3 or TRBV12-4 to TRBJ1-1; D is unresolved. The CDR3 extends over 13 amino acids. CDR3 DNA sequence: TGTGCCAGCAGTCTAATCTTGAACACTGAAGATTTCTTT. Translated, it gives CASSLILNTEDFF.

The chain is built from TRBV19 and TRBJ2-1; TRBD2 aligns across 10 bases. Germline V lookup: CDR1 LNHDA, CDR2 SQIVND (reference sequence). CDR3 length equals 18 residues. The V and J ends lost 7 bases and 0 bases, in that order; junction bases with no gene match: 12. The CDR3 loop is CASNSGLAEISSYNEQFF. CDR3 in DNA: TGTGCCAGTAACTCCGGACTAGCGGAGATAAGCTCCTACAATGAGCAGTTCTTC.

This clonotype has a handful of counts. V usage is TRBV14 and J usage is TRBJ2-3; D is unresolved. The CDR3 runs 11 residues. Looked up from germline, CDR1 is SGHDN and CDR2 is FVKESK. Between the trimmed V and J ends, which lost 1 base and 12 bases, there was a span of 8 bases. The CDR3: CASSQGPTQYF. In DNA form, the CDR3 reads TGTGCCAGCAGCCAAGGCCCGACCCAGTATTTT.

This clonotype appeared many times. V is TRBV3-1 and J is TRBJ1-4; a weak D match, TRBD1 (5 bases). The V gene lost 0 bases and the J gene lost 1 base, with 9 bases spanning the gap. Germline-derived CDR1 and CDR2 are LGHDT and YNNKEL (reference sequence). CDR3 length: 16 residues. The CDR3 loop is CASSQDGTGTNEKLFF. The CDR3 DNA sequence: TGTGCCAGCAGCCAAGATGGCACAGGAACTAATGAAAAACTGTTTTTT. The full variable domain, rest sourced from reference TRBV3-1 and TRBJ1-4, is DTAVSQTPKYLVTQMGNDKSIKCEQNLGHDTMYWYKQDSKKFLKIMFSYNNKELIINETVPNRFSPKSPDKAHLNLHINSLELGDSAVYFCASSQDGTGTNEKLFFGSGTQLSVL.

Here the CDR3 DNA reads TGTGCCAGCAGCCCCGATCGGAGGCACTACAATGAGCAGTTCTTC. It translates to CASSPDRRHYNEQFF. This chain connects TRBV9 to TRBJ2-1, with a tentative D call TRBD2 (5 bases). Per the germline V gene, CDR1 is SGDLS and CDR2 is YYNGEE. Trimming cost V 4 bases and J 3 bases, with 14 bases left between them. This CDR3 has 15 amino acids.

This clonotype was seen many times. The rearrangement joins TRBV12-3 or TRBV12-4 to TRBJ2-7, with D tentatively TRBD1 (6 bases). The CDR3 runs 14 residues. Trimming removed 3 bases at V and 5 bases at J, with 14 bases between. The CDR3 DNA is TGTGCCAGCAGTTTTTCCATACCAGGGGACGAGCAGTACTTC. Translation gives CASSFSIPGDEQYF.

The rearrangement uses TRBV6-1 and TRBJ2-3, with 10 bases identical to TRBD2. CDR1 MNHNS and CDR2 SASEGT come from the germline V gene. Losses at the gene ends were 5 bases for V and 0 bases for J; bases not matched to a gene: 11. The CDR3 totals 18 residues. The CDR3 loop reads CASSSWTSGNPSTDTQYF. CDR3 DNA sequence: TGTGCCAGCAGTAGCTGGACTAGCGGAAACCCTAGCACAGATACGCAGTATTTT.

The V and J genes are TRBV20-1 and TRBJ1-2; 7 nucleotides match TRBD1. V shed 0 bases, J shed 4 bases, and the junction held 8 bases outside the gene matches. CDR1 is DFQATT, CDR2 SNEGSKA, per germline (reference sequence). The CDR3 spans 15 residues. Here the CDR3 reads CSARDSLTGTYGYTF. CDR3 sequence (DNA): TGCAGTGCTAGAGATTCCCTGACAGGGACCTATGGCTACACCTTC.

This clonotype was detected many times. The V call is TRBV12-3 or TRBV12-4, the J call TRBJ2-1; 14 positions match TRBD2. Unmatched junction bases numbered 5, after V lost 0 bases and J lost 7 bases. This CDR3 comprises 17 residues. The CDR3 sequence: CASSLATSGREWNEQFF. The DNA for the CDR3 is TGTGCCAGCAGTTTAGCGACTAGCGGGAGGGAGTGGAATGAGCAGTTCTTC.

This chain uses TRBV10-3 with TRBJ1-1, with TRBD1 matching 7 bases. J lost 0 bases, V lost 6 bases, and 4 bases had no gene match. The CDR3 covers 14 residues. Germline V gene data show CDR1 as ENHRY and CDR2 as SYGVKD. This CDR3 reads CAISEGQLNTEAFF. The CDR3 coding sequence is TGTGCCATCAGCGAGGGACAGTTGAACACTGAAGCTTTCTTT.

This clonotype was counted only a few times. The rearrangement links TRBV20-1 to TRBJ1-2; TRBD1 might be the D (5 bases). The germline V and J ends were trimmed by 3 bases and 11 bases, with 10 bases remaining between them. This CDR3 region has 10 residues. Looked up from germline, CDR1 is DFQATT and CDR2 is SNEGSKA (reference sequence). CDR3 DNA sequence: TGCAGTGCTAGGGAGGGACCTTACACCTTC. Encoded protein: CSAREGPYTF.

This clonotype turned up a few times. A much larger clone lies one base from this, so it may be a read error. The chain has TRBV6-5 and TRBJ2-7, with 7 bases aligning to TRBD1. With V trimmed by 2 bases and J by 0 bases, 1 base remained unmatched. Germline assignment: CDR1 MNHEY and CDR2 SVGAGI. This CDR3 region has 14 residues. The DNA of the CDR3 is TGTGCCAGCAGTTACGACAGGGACTCCTACGAGCAGTACTTC. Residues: CASSYDRDSYEQYF.